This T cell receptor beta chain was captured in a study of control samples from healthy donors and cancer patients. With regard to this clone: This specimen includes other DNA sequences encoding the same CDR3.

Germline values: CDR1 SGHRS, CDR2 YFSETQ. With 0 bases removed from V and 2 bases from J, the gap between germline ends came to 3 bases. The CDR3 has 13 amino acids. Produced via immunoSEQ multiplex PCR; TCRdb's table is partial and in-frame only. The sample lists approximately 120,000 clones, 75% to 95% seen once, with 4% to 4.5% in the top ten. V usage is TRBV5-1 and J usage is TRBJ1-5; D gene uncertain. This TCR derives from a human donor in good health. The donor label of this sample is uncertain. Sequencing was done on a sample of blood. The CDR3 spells CASSLAGNQPQHF. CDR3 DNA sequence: TGCGCCAGCAGCTTGGCCGGCAATCAGCCCCAGCATTTT.